This T cell receptor (beta chain) was identified during a study of T-cell reconstitution after alpha-beta-depleted transplantation in children. Notes on the study in general: About two months after transplant, alpha-beta T cells reportedly came from several hundred expanded graft clones. Newly produced T cells mostly accounted for T-cell counts and diversity one year post-transplant.

Unique molecular identifiers were used to barcode this TCRbeta library. TCRdb processed the PCR reads anew with MiXCR; each CDR3 protein has one entry. The sample yields a few hundred thousand distinct CDR3 sequences, 25% to 30% seen once. There are a few counts of this clonotype. As yet, its antigen is unknown. CDR3 length: 14 amino acids. The V segment lost 8 bases and the J segment 6 bases; nucleotides outside the gene matches: 16. Germline V lookup: CDR1 GTSNPN, CDR2 SVGIG (reference sequence). The source of this sequence is a boy under two years old with Wiskott-Aldrich syndrome, due to receive a stem cell transplant. This sequence joins TRBV30 and TRBJ2-7, with 7 bases that match TRBD2. Specimen: PBMCs, collected before TCRalphabeta/CD19-depleted stem cell transplant. The CDR3 DNA reads as TGTGCCACCCAGCGTCGGGGAGGGGCCCTCGAGCAGTACTTC. As protein: CATQRRGGALEQYF.